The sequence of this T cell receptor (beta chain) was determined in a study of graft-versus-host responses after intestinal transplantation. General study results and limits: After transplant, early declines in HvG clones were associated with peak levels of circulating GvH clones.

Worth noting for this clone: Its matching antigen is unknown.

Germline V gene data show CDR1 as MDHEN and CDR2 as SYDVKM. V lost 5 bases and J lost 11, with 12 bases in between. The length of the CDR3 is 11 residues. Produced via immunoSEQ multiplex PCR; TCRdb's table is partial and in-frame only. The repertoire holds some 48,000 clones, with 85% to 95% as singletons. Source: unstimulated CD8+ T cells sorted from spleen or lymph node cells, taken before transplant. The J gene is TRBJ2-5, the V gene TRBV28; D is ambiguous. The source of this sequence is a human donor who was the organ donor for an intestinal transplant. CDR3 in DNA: TGTGCCAGCAGTCCCGGTCAGGAGCAGTACTTC. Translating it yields CASSPGQEQYF.